The following is a TCR beta chain sequence with its context. Its antigen remains unidentified. No base-level quality is on record; no much larger clone is a single base apart. The data were obtained in a study of T cell responses to AZD1222 COVID-19 vaccine listed by TCRdb under 2021. Background on the whole study: A total of about 250 trial participants underwent TCR sequencing, of whom about 200 had received two doses of AZD1222 and roughly 26 had received two doses of the MenACWY control vaccine. Trial participants were enrolled into age subgroups of 18-55, 56-69 and 70-plus years, which contained around 140, 26 and 57 TCR-sequenced participants, respectively. Here is what the overall study found, with its caveats: The 56-69-year group was small, and its depth increase did not reach significance, likely because of low power. Most participants were white British and females outnumbered males, and the authors suggested that clonal diversity may have been underestimated. No day 14 peak-response samples were available, so repertoires were characterized only after the peak T cell response. Nearly half of unique spike-specific TCRs reportedly recognized epitopes outside regions mutated in the B.1.351 and B.1.1.7 variants. After two AZD1222 doses, both the breadth and the depth of spike-specific TCRs were significantly higher than at day 0 and than in MenACWY recipients. Only a handful of AZD1222 recipients were SARS-CoV-2 seropositive at baseline, limiting conclusions about previously exposed vaccinees. Vaccine-associated CD4 TCRs spanned the whole spike protein, with dominant responses in regions 160-218 and 743-854.

The CDR3 regions of human TCRbeta chains were subjected to immunosequencing. The authors processed their data as follows. Repertoire TCRs were checked for matches against a reference library of SARS-CoV-2-specific TCRs that had been generated using the MIRA antigen-specificity platform. Breadth meant the fraction of unique TCRs that were SARS-CoV-2-associated, whereas depth meant the fraction of total T cells that were SARS-CoV-2-associated. Each spike-specific TCR was assigned to its reactive spike region and to a CD4 or CD8 class using the MIRA data. Log10-transformed breadth and depth values were compared by one-way ANOVA with Sidak's multiple comparisons tests. The source is immuneACCESS, and TCRdb retained only in-frame sequences with V and J called. Part of the clones is not carried over; for the studies checked, unresolved V genes explain less than half of this, and the remainder is unexplained. D and trimming were read from the DNA, whereas the V and J calls and clone size are those reported in that table. The sample table records over 100,000 clones; approximately 91% of these occur just once. About 1.1% of the sample rests with the top ten.

The time point label corresponds to: about 28 days (+/-7) after the second vaccine dose. AZD1222 recipients whose second dose came at about 4 weeks and those whose second dose came at about 12 weeks were combined into one group, since spike-specific TCR depth and breadth did not differ between the two schedules. Samples from vaccinated people were obtained from the UK trials COV001 and COV002, which included a single-blind randomized controlled phase 2/3 trial of AZD1222 (ChAdOx1 nCoV-19) in healthy adults. For TCRbeta chain sequencing, PBMC samples were collected from trial participants at day 0 and at day 28 after the second dose. The CDR3 numbers 13 residues from cysteine through phenylalanine. Here the CDR3 DNA is all that survives: 39 bases in frame from base 1. Taken from the germline V gene, the CDR1 and CDR2 loops are SGHDT and YYEEEE. The junction shows trimming of 5 bases on V and 2 bases on J, plus 11 bases between the germline ends.

Specimen: peripheral blood, collected 28 days after the second AZD1222 dose. The receptor comes from an adult who received the AZD1222 COVID-19 vaccine. The chain is assembled from TRBV5-6 and TRBJ2-7, with a weak D call of TRBD1 (6 bases match). The bases read TGTGCCAGCAGTCCGGGACACACCTACGAGCAGTACTTC. It translates as CASSPGHTYEQYF.